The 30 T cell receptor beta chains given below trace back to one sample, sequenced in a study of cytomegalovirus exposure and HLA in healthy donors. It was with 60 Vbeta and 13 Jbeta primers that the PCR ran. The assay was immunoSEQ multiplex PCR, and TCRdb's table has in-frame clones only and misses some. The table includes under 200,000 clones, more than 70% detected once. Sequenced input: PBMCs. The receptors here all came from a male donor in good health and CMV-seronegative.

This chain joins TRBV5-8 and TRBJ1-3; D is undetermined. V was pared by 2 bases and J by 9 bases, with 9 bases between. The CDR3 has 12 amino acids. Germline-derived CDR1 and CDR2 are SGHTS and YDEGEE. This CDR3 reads CASSLRFATIYF. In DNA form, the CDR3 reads TGTGCCAGCAGCTTACGGTTTGCCACCATATATTTT.

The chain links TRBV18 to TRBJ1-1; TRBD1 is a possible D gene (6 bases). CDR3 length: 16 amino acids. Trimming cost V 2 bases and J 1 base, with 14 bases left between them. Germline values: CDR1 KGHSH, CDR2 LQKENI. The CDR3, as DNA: TGTGCCAGCTCACCAGCCGGGACACGATCGAACACTGAAGCTTTCTTT. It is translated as CASSPAGTRSNTEAFF. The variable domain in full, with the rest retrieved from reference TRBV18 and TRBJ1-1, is NAGVMQNPRHLVRRRGQEARLRCSPMKGHSHVYWYRQLPEEGLKFMVYLQKENIIDESGMPKERFSAEFPKEGPSILRIQQVVRGDSAAYFCASSPAGTRSNTEAFFGQGTRLTVV.

The CDR3 DNA follows: TGTGCCAGCAGCTCGTCCTCAGGCGCGGGCGTAACTTTC. Protein product: CASSSSSGAGVTF. The V call is TRBV7-9, the J call TRBJ2-6, with D perhaps TRBD2 (5 bases). The CDR3 loop spans 13 amino acids. Germline V gene sequence: CDR1 SEHNR, CDR2 FQNEAQ (reference sequence). V was clipped by 4 bases and J by 19 bases, with 20 bases between them.

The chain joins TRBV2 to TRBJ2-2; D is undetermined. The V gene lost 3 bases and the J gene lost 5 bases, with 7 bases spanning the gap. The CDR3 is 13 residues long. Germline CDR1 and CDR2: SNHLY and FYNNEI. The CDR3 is CASSDYGTGELFF. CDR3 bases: TGTGCCAGCAGTGACTACGGGACCGGGGAGCTGTTTTTT.

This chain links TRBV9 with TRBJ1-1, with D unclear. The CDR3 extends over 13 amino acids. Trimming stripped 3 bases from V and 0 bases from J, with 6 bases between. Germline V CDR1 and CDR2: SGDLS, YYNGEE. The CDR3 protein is CASSGLLNTEAFF. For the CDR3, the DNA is TGTGCCAGCAGCGGACTCTTGAACACTGAAGCTTTCTTT.

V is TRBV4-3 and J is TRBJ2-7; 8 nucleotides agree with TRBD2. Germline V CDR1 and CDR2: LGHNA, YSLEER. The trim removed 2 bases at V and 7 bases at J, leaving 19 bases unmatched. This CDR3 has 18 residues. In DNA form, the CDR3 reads TGCGCCAGCAGCCAATGGGTGGGAAATAGCGGGACCGAAGGGGAGCAGTACTTC. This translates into CASSQWVGNSGTEGEQYF.

The CDR3 coding sequence is TGTGCCTCCGGGACAGGGCCCGAGCAGTACTTC. Encoded protein: CASGTGPEQYF. The V call is TRBV30, the J call TRBJ2-7, with 9 bases lining up with TRBD1. Germline V CDR1 and CDR2: GTSNPN, SVGIG (reference sequence). The CDR3 has 11 amino acids. J lost 6 bases, V lost 7 bases, and 4 bases had no gene match.

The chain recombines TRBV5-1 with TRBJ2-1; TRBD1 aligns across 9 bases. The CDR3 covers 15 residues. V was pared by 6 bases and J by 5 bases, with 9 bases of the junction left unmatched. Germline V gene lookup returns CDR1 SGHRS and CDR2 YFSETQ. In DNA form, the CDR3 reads TGCGCCAGCACGCCGGCGGACAGGGGTAACAATGAGCAGTTCTTC. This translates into CASTPADRGNNEQFF.

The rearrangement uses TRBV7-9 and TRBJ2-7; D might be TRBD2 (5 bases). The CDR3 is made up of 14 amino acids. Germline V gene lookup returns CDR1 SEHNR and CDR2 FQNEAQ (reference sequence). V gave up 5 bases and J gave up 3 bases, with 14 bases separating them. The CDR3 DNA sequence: TGTGCCAGCAGCCTACTAGGACGGAGCTACGAGCAGTACTTC. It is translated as CASSLLGRSYEQYF.

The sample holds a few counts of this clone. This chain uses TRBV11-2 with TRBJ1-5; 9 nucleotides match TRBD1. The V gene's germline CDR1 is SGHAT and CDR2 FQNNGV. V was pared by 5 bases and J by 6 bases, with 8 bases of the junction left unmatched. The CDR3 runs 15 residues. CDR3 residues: CASSPGRDRAQPQHF. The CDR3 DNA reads TGTGCCAGCAGCCCCGGCAGGGACAGGGCTCAGCCCCAGCATTTT.

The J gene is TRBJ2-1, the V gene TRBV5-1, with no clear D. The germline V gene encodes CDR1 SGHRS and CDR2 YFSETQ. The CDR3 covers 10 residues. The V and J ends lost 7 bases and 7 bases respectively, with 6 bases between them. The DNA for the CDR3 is TGCGCCAGCTCGGGTAATGAGCAGTTCTTC. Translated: CASSGNEQFF. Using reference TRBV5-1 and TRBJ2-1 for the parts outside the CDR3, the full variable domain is KAGVTQTPRYLIKTRGQQVTLSCSPISGHRSVSWYQQTPGQGLQFLFEYFSETQRNKGNFPGRFSGRQFSNSRSEMNVSTLELGDSALYLCASSGNEQFFGPGTRLTVL.

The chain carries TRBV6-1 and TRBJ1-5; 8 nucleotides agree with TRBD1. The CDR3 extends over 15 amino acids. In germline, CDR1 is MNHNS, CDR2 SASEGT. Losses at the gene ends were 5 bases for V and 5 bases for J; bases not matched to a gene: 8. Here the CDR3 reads CASSQGGQVYQPQHF. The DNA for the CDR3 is TGTGCCAGCAGTCAAGGGGGACAGGTATATCAGCCCCAGCATTTT.

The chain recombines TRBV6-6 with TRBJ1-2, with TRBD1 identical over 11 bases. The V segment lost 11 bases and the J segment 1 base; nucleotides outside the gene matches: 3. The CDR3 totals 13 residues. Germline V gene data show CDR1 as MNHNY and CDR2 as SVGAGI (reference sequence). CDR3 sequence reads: CAGTGGGNYGYTF. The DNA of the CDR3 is TGTGCCGGGACAGGGGGAGGTAACTATGGCTACACCTTC.

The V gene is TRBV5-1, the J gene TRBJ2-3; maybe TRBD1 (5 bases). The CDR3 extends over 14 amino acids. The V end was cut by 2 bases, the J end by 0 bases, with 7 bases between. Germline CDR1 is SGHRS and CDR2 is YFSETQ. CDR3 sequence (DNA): TGCGCCAGCAGCTTACAGGCTAGCACAGATACGCAGTATTTT. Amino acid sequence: CASSLQASTDTQYF. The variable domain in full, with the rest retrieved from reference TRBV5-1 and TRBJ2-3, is KAGVTQTPRYLIKTRGQQVTLSCSPISGHRSVSWYQQTPGQGLQFLFEYFSETQRNKGNFPGRFSGRQFSNSRSEMNVSTLELGDSALYLCASSLQASTDTQYFGPGTRLTVL.

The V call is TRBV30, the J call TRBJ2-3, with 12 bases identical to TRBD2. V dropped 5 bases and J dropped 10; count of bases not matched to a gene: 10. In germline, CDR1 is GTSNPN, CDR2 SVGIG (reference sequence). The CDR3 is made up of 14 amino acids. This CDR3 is CAWGLGLAGRSQYF. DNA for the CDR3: TGTGCCTGGGGCCTAGGACTAGCGGGAAGGTCGCAGTATTTT.

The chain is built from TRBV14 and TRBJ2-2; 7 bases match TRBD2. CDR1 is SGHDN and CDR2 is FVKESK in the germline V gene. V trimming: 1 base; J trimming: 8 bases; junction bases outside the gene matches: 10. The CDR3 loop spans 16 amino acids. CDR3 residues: CASSQGRGAGEGELFF. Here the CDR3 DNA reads TGTGCCAGCAGCCAAGGACGCGGGGCGGGAGAAGGGGAGCTGTTTTTT.

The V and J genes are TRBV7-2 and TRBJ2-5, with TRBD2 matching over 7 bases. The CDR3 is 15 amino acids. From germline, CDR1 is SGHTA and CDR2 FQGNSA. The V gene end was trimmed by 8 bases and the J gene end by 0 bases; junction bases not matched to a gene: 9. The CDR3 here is CASARAGAHQETQYF. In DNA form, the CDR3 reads TGTGCCAGCGCGAGGGCGGGAGCCCACCAAGAGACCCAGTACTTC.

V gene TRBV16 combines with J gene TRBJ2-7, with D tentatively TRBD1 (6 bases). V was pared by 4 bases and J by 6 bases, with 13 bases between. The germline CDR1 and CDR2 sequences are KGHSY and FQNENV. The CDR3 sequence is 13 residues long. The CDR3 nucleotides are TGTGCCAGCAGCCCCGGGACATACGGCGAGCAGTACTTC. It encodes CASSPGTYGEQYF. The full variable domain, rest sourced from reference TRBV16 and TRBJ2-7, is GEEVAQTPKHLVRGEGQKAKLYCAPIKGHSYVFWYQQVLKNEFKFLISFQNENVFDETGMPKERFSAKCLPNSPCSLEIQATKLEDSAVYFCASSPGTYGEQYFGPGTRLTVT.

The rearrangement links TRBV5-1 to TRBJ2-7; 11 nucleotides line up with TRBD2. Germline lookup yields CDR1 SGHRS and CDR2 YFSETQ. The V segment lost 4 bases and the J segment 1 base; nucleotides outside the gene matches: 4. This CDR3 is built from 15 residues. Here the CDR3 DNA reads TGCGCCAGCAGCGTCATAGCGGGGGGGTCCTACGAGCAGTACTTC. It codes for CASSVIAGGSYEQYF.

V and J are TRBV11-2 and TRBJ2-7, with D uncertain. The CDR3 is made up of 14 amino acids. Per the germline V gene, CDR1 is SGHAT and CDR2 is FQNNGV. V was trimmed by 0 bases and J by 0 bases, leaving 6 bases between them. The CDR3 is CASSLDYSSYEQYF. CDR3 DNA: TGTGCCAGCAGCTTAGACTATAGCTCCTACGAGCAGTACTTC.

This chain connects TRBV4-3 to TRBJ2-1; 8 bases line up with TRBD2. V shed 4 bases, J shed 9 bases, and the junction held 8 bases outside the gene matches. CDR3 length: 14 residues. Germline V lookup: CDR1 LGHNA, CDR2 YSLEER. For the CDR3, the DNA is TGCGCCAGCAGCCCCGAGCCGACTAGCGTTGAGCAGTTCTTC. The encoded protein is CASSPEPTSVEQFF.

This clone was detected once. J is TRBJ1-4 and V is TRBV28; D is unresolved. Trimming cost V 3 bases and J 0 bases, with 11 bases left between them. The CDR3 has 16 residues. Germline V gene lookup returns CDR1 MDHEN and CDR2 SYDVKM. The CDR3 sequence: CASSLEGLATNEKLFF. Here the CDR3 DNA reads TGTGCCAGCAGTTTGGAAGGACTTGCAACTAATGAAAAACTGTTTTTT.

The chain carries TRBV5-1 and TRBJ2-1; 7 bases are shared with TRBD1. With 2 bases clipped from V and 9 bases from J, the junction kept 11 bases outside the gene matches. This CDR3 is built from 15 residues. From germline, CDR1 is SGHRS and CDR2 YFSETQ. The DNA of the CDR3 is TGCGCCAGCAGCTTATCTCGGCAGGGGGTAGGTGAGCAGTTCTTC. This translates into CASSLSRQGVGEQFF.

This chain's CDR3 is CASSAGTSGGGQETQYF. The CDR3 DNA reads as TGTGCCAGCAGCGCGGGGACTAGCGGGGGCGGACAAGAGACCCAGTACTTC. The gene calls are TRBV9 and TRBJ2-5; 14 positions match TRBD2. From germline, CDR1 is SGDLS and CDR2 YYNGEE. J was trimmed by 2 bases and V by 3 bases; bases with no gene match: 6. CDR3 length: 17 amino acids.

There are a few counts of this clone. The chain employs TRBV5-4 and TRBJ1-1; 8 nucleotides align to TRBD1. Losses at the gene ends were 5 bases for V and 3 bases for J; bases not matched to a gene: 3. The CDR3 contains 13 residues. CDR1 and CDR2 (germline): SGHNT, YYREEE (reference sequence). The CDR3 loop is CASSVDRDTEAFF. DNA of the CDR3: TGTGCCAGCAGTGTGGACAGGGACACTGAAGCTTTCTTT.

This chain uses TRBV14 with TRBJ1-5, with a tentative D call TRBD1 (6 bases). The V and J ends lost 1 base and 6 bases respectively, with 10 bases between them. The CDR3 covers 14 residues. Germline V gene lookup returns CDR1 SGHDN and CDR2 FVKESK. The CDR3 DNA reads TGTGCCAGCAGCCAAGCAGGGGTGGGTCAGCCCCAGCATTTT. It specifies CASSQAGVGQPQHF. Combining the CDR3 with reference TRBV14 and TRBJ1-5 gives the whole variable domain EAGVTQFPSHSVIEKGQTVTLRCDPISGHDNLYWYRRVMGKEIKFLLHFVKESKQDESGMPNNRFLAERTGGTYSTLKVQPAELEDSGVYFCASSQAGVGQPQHFGDGTRLSIL.

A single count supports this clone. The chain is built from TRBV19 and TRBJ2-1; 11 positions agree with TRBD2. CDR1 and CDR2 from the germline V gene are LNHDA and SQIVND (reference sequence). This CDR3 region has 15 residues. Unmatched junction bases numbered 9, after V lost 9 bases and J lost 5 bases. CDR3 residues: CASTAGTSGHNEQFF. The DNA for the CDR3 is TGTGCCAGCACCGCGGGGACTAGCGGTCACAATGAGCAGTTCTTC.

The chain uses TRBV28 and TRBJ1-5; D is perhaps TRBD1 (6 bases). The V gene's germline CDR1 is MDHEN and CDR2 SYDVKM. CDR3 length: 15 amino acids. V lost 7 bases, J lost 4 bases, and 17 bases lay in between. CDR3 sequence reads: CASTLGDRSNQPQHF. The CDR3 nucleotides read TGTGCCAGCACCTTAGGCGACAGGTCGAATCAGCCCCAGCATTTT.

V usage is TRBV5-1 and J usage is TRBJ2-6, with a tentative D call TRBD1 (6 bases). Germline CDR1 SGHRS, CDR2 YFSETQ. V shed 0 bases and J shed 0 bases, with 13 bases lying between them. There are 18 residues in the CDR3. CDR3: CASSLAAQGSSGANVLTF. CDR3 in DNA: TGCGCCAGCAGCTTGGCCGCTCAGGGGAGCTCTGGGGCCAACGTCCTGACTTTC.

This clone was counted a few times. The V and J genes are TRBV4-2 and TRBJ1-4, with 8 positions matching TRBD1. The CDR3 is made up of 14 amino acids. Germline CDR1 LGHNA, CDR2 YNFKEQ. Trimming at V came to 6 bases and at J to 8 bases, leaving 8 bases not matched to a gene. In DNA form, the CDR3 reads TGTGCCAGCAGATCGCAGGGGGCGTACGAAAAACTGTTTTTT. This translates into CASRSQGAYEKLFF.